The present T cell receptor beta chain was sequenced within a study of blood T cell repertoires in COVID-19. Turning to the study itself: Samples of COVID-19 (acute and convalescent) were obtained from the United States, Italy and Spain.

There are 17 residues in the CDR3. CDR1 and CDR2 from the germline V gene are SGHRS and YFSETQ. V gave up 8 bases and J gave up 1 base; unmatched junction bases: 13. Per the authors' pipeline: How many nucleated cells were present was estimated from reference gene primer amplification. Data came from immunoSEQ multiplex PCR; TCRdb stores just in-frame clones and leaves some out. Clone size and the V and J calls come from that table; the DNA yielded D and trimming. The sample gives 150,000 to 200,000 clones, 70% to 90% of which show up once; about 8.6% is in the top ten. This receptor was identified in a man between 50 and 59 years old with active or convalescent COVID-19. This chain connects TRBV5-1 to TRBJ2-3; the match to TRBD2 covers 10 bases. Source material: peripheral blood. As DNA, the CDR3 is TGCGCCAGTGTAAATTCTAGCGGGAGTGGGGGCACAGATACGCAGTATTTT. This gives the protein CASVNSSGSGGTDTQYF.